One sample yielded the 10 T cell receptor beta chains listed below, sequenced in a study of cytomegalovirus exposure and HLA in healthy donors. PCR amplification relied on 60 Vbeta primers (plus 13 Jbeta primers). Assay: immunoSEQ multiplex PCR; the TCRdb copy retains only in-frame clones and omits some. This table holds approximately 140,000 clones, about 82% found once. Sequenced: PBMCs. These receptor sequences come from a boy between 10 and 17 years old in good health and CMV-seronegative.

The chain has TRBV28 and TRBJ2-4, with D perhaps TRBD1 (7 bases). This CDR3 has 13 amino acids. The V gene lost 7 bases and the J gene lost 4 bases, with 11 bases spanning the gap. Germline assignment: CDR1 MDHEN and CDR2 SYDVKM. The CDR3, as DNA: TGTGCCAGCATGCAGGGGGGTAAAAACATTCAGTACTTC. Protein sequence: CASMQGGKNIQYF. The full variable domain, with the rest looked up from reference TRBV28 and TRBJ2-4, is DVKVTQSSRYLVKRTGEKVFLECVQDMDHENMFWYRQDPGLGLRLIYFSYDVKMKEKGDIPEGYSVSREKKERFSLILESASTNQTSMYLCASMQGGKNIQYFGAGTRLSVL.

This clone was detected only a few times. The chain combines TRBV6-6 with TRBJ2-2; D possibly corresponds to TRBD1 (5 bases). The CDR3 totals 15 residues. The germline V gene encodes CDR1 MNHNY and CDR2 SVGAGI (reference sequence). Deletions cut 6 bases from V and 4 bases from J, with 15 bases between. Written as DNA, the CDR3 is TGTGCCAGCAGACCAGGGTTGTCGGGCACCGGGGAGCTGTTTTTT. Protein sequence: CASRPGLSGTGELFF.

This chain joins TRBV5-1 and TRBJ2-6, with 7 bases identical to TRBD1. J was trimmed by 0 bases and V by 6 bases; bases with no gene match: 9. From germline, CDR1 is SGHRS and CDR2 YFSETQ. This CDR3 has 17 amino acids. The CDR3 nucleotides are TGCGCCAGCACAGGGGGAACTCTCAGCTCTGGGGCCAACGTCCTGACTTTC. Protein: CASTGGTLSSGANVLTF.

The genes are TRBV30 and TRBJ1-1; a weak D match, TRBD1 (5 bases). Deletions cut 3 bases from V and 10 bases from J, with 15 bases between. CDR3 length: 12 amino acids. Germline-derived CDR1 and CDR2 are GTSNPN and SVGIG (reference sequence). For the CDR3, the DNA is TGTGCCTGGAGCTTTGGGGCGGGAGGAGCTTTCTTT. It encodes CAWSFGAGGAFF.

The chain recombines TRBV6-1 with TRBJ2-6, with D perhaps matching TRBD2 (7 bases). Trimming removed 4 bases from V and 0 bases from J, with 16 bases in between. This CDR3 spans 18 amino acids. Germline V CDR1 and CDR2: MNHNS, SASEGT. CDR3 DNA sequence: TGTGCCAGCAGTGGGGCGGGGGCGCCTTTCTCTGGGGCCAACGTCCTGACTTTC. Translation gives CASSGAGAPFSGANVLTF.

V and J are TRBV6-5 and TRBJ1-2, with D uncertain. Germline-derived CDR1 and CDR2 are MNHEY and SVGAGI. V was shortened by 6 bases and J by 7 bases, with 21 bases between the two germline ends. CDR3 length equals 15 residues. The CDR3 reads CASRAEGPLFSGYTF. CDR3 DNA sequence: TGTGCCAGCAGGGCGGAGGGCCCCCTATTTTCTGGCTACACCTTC.

The chain couples TRBV14 to TRBJ2-5, with 7 bases that match TRBD1. This CDR3 has 15 residues. The trim removed 4 bases at V and 4 bases at J, leaving 9 bases unmatched. Germline V lookup: CDR1 SGHDN, CDR2 FVKESK. The CDR3 region has the DNA TGTGCCAGCAGCCCCGAACAGGGGTGGCGAGAGACCCAGTACTTC. Protein: CASSPEQGWRETQYF.

The J gene is TRBJ2-1, the V gene TRBV4-3; 9 bases map to TRBD2. Per the germline V gene, CDR1 is LGHNA and CDR2 is YSLEER. This CDR3 is built from 16 residues. The V gene end was trimmed by 0 bases and the J gene end by 3 bases; junction bases not matched to a gene: 3. This chain's CDR3 is CASSQESGGYYNEQFF. In nucleotides, the CDR3 is TGCGCCAGCAGCCAAGAGAGCGGGGGGTACTACAATGAGCAGTTCTTC.

The DNA for the CDR3 is TGTGCCTGGAGCGCGTCCTACAATGAGCAGTTCTTC. Its protein is CAWSASYNEQFF. V usage is TRBV30 and J usage is TRBJ2-1; the D is unclear. The CDR3 extends over 12 amino acids. V shed 3 bases and J shed 1 base, with 4 bases lying between them. The germline CDR1 and CDR2 sequences are GTSNPN and SVGIG (reference sequence).

The rearrangement links TRBV6-6 to TRBJ1-1; 7 bases agree with TRBD1. The CDR3 extends over 14 amino acids. Per the germline V gene, CDR1 is MNHNY and CDR2 is SVGAGI (reference sequence). The trim removed 7 bases at V and 5 bases at J, leaving 10 bases unmatched. The CDR3 region has the DNA TGTGCCAGCATGGTAGGGGGCGCTAGGACTGAAGCTTTCTTT. Its translation: CASMVGGARTEAFF.